Listed here are 32 T cell receptor beta chains from one sample, sequenced in a study of technical replicates of blood from several donors. Here immunoSEQ multiplex PCR was the method, and the copy in TCRdb shows in-frame clones only, minus some. This repertoire shows about 73,000 clones, around 93% found once; its top ten account for 0.2% to 0.3%. The sequenced sample consisted of T cells isolated from PBMCs. The source is a human donor in good health.

CDR3 nucleotide sequence: TGTGCCAGTAGAACCACAGGGGAGCCTGGAAACACCATATATTTT. Translating it yields CASRTTGEPGNTIYF. The chain has TRBV19 and TRBJ1-3, with 7 bases identical to TRBD1. Trimming cost V 6 bases and J 2 bases; bases outside gene matches: 7. The germline CDR1 and CDR2 sequences are LNHDA and SQIVND (reference sequence). CDR3 length: 15 residues.

This rearrangement joins TRBV30 to TRBJ1-2; 7 bases are shared with TRBD1. The CDR3 is 17 amino acids. Trimming removed 2 bases from V and 7 bases from J; junction bases left unmatched: 19. Germline V gives CDR1 GTSNPN, CDR2 SVGIG (reference sequence). As DNA, the CDR3 is TGTGCCTGGAGTTTCGGGGACAGCTCGGAGATAAAGCGTGGCTACACCTTC. Amino acid sequence: CAWSFGDSSEIKRGYTF.

This rearrangement joins TRBV7-3 to TRBJ2-3; TRBD1 might be the D (6 bases). CDR3 length: 15 residues. The ends were cut back, 2 bases at V and 2 bases at J, with 11 bases in the middle. CDR1 and CDR2 from the germline V gene are SGHTA and FQGTGA. The CDR3 nucleotides read TGTGCCAGCAGCTTACTTGAGGGGGACACAGATACGCAGTATTTT. Its protein product is CASSLLEGDTDTQYF.

This chain's CDR3 is CSAALGGIGYTF. CDR3 bases: TGCAGCGCCGCCCTTGGGGGGATTGGCTACACCTTC. J is TRBJ1-2 and V is TRBV29-1, with TRBD1 as a possible D gene (5 bases). CDR3 length equals 12 residues. V lost 7 bases to trimming and J lost 7 bases, with 16 bases between them. From germline, CDR1 is SQVTM and CDR2 ANQGSEA.

The rearrangement links TRBV2 to TRBJ1-2; 9 nucleotides line up with TRBD1. Germline V lookup: CDR1 SNHLY, CDR2 FYNNEI. V was pared by 2 bases and J by 5 bases, with 3 bases of the junction left unmatched. The CDR3 has 14 residues. The CDR3 sequence is CASSETQGAYGYTF. CDR3 nucleotides: TGTGCCAGCAGTGAAACACAGGGGGCGTATGGCTACACCTTC.

The chain links TRBV18 to TRBJ2-1, with 14 bases lining up with TRBD2. Germline lookup yields CDR1 KGHSH and CDR2 LQKENI. The CDR3 covers 16 residues. Losses at the gene ends were 3 bases for V and 4 bases for J; bases not matched to a gene: 2. CDR3 nucleotides: TGTGCCAGCTCACCCCGGACTAGCGGGGGGTACAATGAGCAGTTCTTC. It yields the protein CASSPRTSGGYNEQFF.

The chain is built from TRBV5-1 and TRBJ2-3, with D unclear. The germline gives CDR1 SGHRS, CDR2 YFSETQ. Trimming cost V 4 bases and J 0 bases, with 15 bases left between them. CDR3 size: 16 residues. The DNA for the CDR3 is TGCGCCAGCAGCGGAATACTATCTGCTAGCACAGATACGCAGTATTTT. Protein product: CASSGILSASTDTQYF.

The J gene is TRBJ1-1, the V gene TRBV6-6; 7 bases are shared with TRBD1. This CDR3 contains 11 residues. V was pared by 5 bases and J by 8 bases, with 2 bases of the junction left unmatched. Germline CDR1 and CDR2: MNHNY and SVGAGI (reference sequence). The CDR3 region is CASSLDREAFF. In DNA, the CDR3 is TGTGCCAGCAGTCTGGACAGGGAAGCTTTCTTT.

The rearrangement joins TRBV5-4 to TRBJ1-1; 8 bases map to TRBD1. Trimming took 4 bases from V and 0 from J; bases not matched to a gene: 5. Per germline, CDR1 SGHNT and CDR2 YYREEE (reference sequence). There are 15 residues in the CDR3. CDR3 in amino acids: CASSRDRLMNTEAFF. As DNA, the CDR3 is TGTGCCAGCAGCAGGGACAGGCTAATGAACACTGAAGCTTTCTTT.

The CDR3 DNA reads TGTGCCAGCAGCTTGACAGATTATAGCAATCAGCCCCAGCATTTT. This encodes CASSLTDYSNQPQHF. The chain employs TRBV6-1 and TRBJ1-5, with a possible D match to TRBD1 (5 bases). V gave up 6 bases and J gave up 0 bases, with 12 bases separating them. CDR3 length equals 15 residues. Per germline, CDR1 MNHNS and CDR2 SASEGT.

The chain links TRBV6-6 to TRBJ1-2; 7 nucleotides match TRBD1. The junction had 10 bases not matched to a gene; V was cut back by 6 bases and J by 6 bases. CDR1 and CDR2 from the germline V gene are MNHNY and SVGAGI (reference sequence). This CDR3 comprises 14 residues. CDR3 region: CASRPDRVPDGYTF. CDR3 DNA: TGTGCCAGCAGGCCTGACAGGGTCCCCGATGGCTACACCTTC.

This chain connects TRBV28 to TRBJ1-2; a possible D gene is TRBD1 (6 bases). CDR1 and CDR2 from the germline V gene are MDHEN and SYDVKM. V lost 8 bases and J 8 bases, leaving 15 bases between the germline ends. The CDR3 totals 12 residues. CDR3 sequence reads: CASFSGDGGYTF. The CDR3, as DNA: TGTGCCAGCTTCTCAGGGGACGGCGGCTACACCTTC.

This chain links TRBV9 with TRBJ1-5; 7 positions match TRBD1. The germline gives CDR1 SGDLS, CDR2 YYNGEE. After removal of 3 bases from V and 6 bases from J, the junction contained 9 bases not matched to a gene. There are 15 residues in the CDR3. Here the CDR3 DNA reads TGTGCCAGCAGCGAAGGGGGCGCGGTTAGTCAGCCCCAGCATTTT. Translation gives CASSEGGAVSQPQHF.

The chain uses TRBV19 and TRBJ1-4; maybe TRBD1 (6 bases). CDR1 is LNHDA and CDR2 is SQIVND in the germline V gene (reference sequence). This CDR3 contains 16 residues. V was shortened by 5 bases and J by 1 base, with 14 bases between the two germline ends. CDR3 DNA sequence: TGTGCCAGTAGTCTACGGACAGTTAGAACTAATGAAAAACTGTTTTTT. Its protein is CASSLRTVRTNEKLFF. The full variable domain, its missing parts supplied by reference TRBV19 and TRBJ1-4, is DGGITQSPKYLFRKEGQNVTLSCEQNLNHDAMYWYRQDPGQGLRLIYYSQIVNDFQKGDIAEGYSVSREKKESFPLTVTSAQKNPTAFYLCASSLRTVRTNEKLFFGSGTQLSVL.

The V gene is TRBV29-1, the J gene TRBJ1-2; D remains ambiguous. CDR3 length equals 14 residues. Trimming left V 5 bases short and J 3 bases short, with 16 bases between. Germline lookup yields CDR1 SQVTM and CDR2 ANQGSEA. The CDR3 spells CSVRKSGVDYGYTF. For the CDR3, the DNA is TGCAGCGTTCGTAAAAGCGGGGTCGACTATGGCTACACCTTC.

The rearrangement joins TRBV6-5 to TRBJ2-5; possibly TRBD2 for D (6 bases). The V end was cut by 0 bases, the J end by 7 bases, with 12 bases between. The CDR3 loop spans 14 amino acids. CDR1 is MNHEY and CDR2 is SVGAGI in the germline V gene. This chain's CDR3 is CASSYSRLGVTQYF. The CDR3 DNA sequence: TGTGCCAGCAGTTACTCGAGACTAGGAGTGACCCAGTACTTC.

The chain uses TRBV18 and TRBJ1-1; possible D gene TRBD1, 5 bases. Germline CDR1 and CDR2: KGHSH and LQKENI. The V gene lost 2 bases and the J gene lost 2 bases, with 15 bases spanning the gap. This CDR3 spans 16 amino acids. CDR3 loop: CASSPGGGRANTEAFF. The DNA of the CDR3 is TGTGCCAGCTCACCAGGCGGTGGCAGGGCAAACACTGAAGCTTTCTTT.

The rearrangement joins TRBV7-9 to TRBJ2-7; a possible D gene is TRBD1 (7 bases). V was pared by 2 bases and J by 3 bases, with 17 bases between. The CDR3 is 16 residues long. The germline V gene has CDR1 SEHNR and CDR2 FQNEAQ (reference sequence). CDR3 in amino acids: CASSLWGAGQLYEQYF. The CDR3 nucleotides read TGTGCCAGCAGCTTATGGGGGGCGGGACAGCTCTACGAGCAGTACTTC.

Here the CDR3 reads CASSLSGTSGDTQYF. CDR3 DNA sequence: TGTGCCAGCAGCCTTTCCGGGACTAGCGGTGATACGCAGTATTTT. The chain links TRBV11-2 to TRBJ2-3; 11 bases fit TRBD2. The trim removed 5 bases at V and 6 bases at J, leaving 7 bases unmatched. The CDR3 extends over 15 amino acids. CDR1 and CDR2 from the germline V gene are SGHAT and FQNNGV.

This clone has a handful of counts. J is TRBJ2-7 and V is TRBV6-4, with 10 bases lining up with TRBD2. The CDR3 contains 16 residues. Per germline, CDR1 MRHNA and CDR2 SNTAGT. Trimming at V came to 6 bases and at J to 6 bases, leaving 14 bases not matched to a gene. CDR3 protein: CASRKGLAVLTSEQYF. As DNA, the CDR3 is TGTGCCAGCAGGAAAGGACTAGCGGTCCTCACCAGCGAGCAGTACTTC.

This chain uses TRBV18 with TRBJ1-5; no clear D. Trimming shortened V by 2 bases and J by 3 bases, and 14 bases separated the two germline ends. CDR3 length: 16 residues. The germline gives CDR1 KGHSH, CDR2 LQKENI. The CDR3 DNA follows: TGTGCCAGCTCACCAGGCGGCCTCCGAGACAATCAGCCCCAGCATTTT. Translated, it gives CASSPGGLRDNQPQHF.

This chain connects TRBV6-1 to TRBJ2-7, with TRBD1 as a possible D gene (6 bases). Germline V lookup: CDR1 MNHNS, CDR2 SASEGT. The CDR3 loop spans 16 amino acids. With 2 bases removed from V and 0 bases from J, the gap between germline ends came to 14 bases. CDR3 sequence: CASSEREQGRSYEQYF. The CDR3 DNA is TGTGCCAGCAGTGAAAGGGAACAGGGTCGCTCCTACGAGCAGTACTTC.

The chain uses TRBV4-2 and TRBJ1-3, with no clear D. V lost 0 bases, J lost 4 bases, and 13 bases lay in between. The CDR3 runs to 16 residues. Per germline, CDR1 LGHNA and CDR2 YNFKEQ. CDR3 amino acids: CASSQDRQSRGNTIYF. Written as DNA, the CDR3 is TGTGCCAGCAGCCAAGATCGGCAGTCGAGGGGAAACACCATATATTTT.

V and J are TRBV6-5 and TRBJ2-3; 10 bases agree with TRBD2. CDR1 and CDR2 (germline): MNHEY, SVGAGI. The trim removed 7 bases at V and 3 bases at J, leaving 4 bases unmatched. The CDR3 sequence is 14 residues long. The CDR3 DNA is TGTGCCAGCAAAGCGGGAGGGCATACAGATACGCAGTATTTT. Translated, it gives CASKAGGHTDTQYF.

The chain employs TRBV9 and TRBJ2-6, with no clear D. The length of the CDR3 is 13 residues. The V gene's germline CDR1 is SGDLS and CDR2 YYNGEE. V lost 4 bases and J lost 4, with 6 bases in between. CDR3 in amino acids: CASSRWGANVLTF. In DNA, the CDR3 is TGTGCCAGCAGCCGGTGGGGGGCCAACGTCCTGACTTTC.

This chain joins TRBV5-4 and TRBJ2-7, with TRBD2 identical over 8 bases. Per germline, CDR1 SGHNT and CDR2 YYREEE (reference sequence). This CDR3 region has 15 residues. V was pared by 5 bases and J by 2 bases, with 9 bases of the junction left unmatched. CDR3 in amino acids: CASSLSGRGAYEQYF. As DNA, the CDR3 is TGTGCCAGCAGTCTGAGCGGGAGAGGGGCCTACGAGCAGTACTTC.

The rearrangement uses TRBV7-8 and TRBJ1-2; 7 bases fit TRBD1. The CDR3 is 16 residues long. Germline V gene data show CDR1 as SGHVS and CDR2 as FQNEAQ. With 6 bases clipped from V and 4 bases from J, the junction kept 14 bases outside the gene matches. The CDR3 here is CASRTNPGQNTYGYTF. The CDR3 DNA follows: TGTGCCAGCAGAACAAATCCGGGACAGAATACCTATGGCTACACCTTC.

V gene TRBV19 combines with J gene TRBJ2-5, with TRBD2 matching over 15 bases. CDR1 and CDR2 from the germline V gene are LNHDA and SQIVND (reference sequence). This CDR3 has 17 amino acids. Trimming cost V 5 bases and J 7 bases; bases outside gene matches: 11. The CDR3 spells CASSPPGTSGRRGTQYF. CDR3 DNA sequence: TGTGCCAGTAGTCCCCCCGGGACTAGCGGGAGGAGAGGGACCCAGTACTTC.

The chain uses TRBV4-1 and TRBJ2-7; 10 bases line up with TRBD2. Germline-derived CDR1 and CDR2 are MGHRA and YSYEKL. This CDR3 is built from 16 residues. Trimming at V came to 0 bases and at J to 3 bases, leaving 5 bases not matched to a gene. The CDR3 DNA follows: TGCGCCAGCAGCCAAGAGCAGCGGGAGGGGCTCTACGAGCAGTACTTC. This encodes CASSQEQREGLYEQYF.

The chain links TRBV4-1 to TRBJ2-1; weak D call: TRBD2 (7 bases). V lost 5 bases and J lost 8, with 22 bases in between. This CDR3 has 16 residues. Germline assignment: CDR1 MGHRA and CDR2 YSYEKL. CDR3 nucleotides: TGCGCCAGCAGCTCTGGGGACTACCAGAGGGGGGATGAGCAGTTCTTC. Translation: CASSSGDYQRGDEQFF.

This rearrangement joins TRBV6-6 to TRBJ1-2; a possible D gene is TRBD1 (6 bases). The V end lost 5 bases, the J end lost 2 bases, and 9 bases lay between the germline ends. The CDR3 extends over 13 amino acids. Germline CDR1 is MNHNY and CDR2 is SVGAGI (reference sequence). CDR3 region: CASSVDRNYGYTF. For the CDR3, the DNA is TGTGCCAGCAGTGTAGACAGGAACTATGGCTACACCTTC.

This chain connects TRBV9 to TRBJ1-5; a possible D gene is TRBD1 (6 bases). Deletions cut 2 bases from V and 4 bases from J, with 10 bases between. CDR1 is SGDLS, CDR2 YYNGEE, per germline. The CDR3 is 14 residues long. CDR3 coding DNA: TGTGCCAGCAGCGTGGGACACCGGAATCAGCCCCAGCATTTT. Translating it yields CASSVGHRNQPQHF.